The T cell receptor beta chain described here comes from a study of T cells in Graves' hyperthyroidism and ophthalmopathy. For the study at large: Peripheral blood was collected at initial diagnosis, before any treatment.

Comments on this clonotype: Its specificity is not known. This may arise from a read error, as a much more abundant clone is one base away.

Study-wide results and limits: Most expanded thyroid clonotypes above 0.001 recurred in blood.

Investigators excluded patients with uncontrolled infection, other autoimmune disease, pregnancy or lactation. Diagnoses were made from clinical symptoms, serum measures (thyroxine and TRAb), thyroid ultrasound and orbital computed tomography. Amplified regions were TCR beta CDR3 sequences from RNA transcripts. The primer set for the first-round RT-PCR of the TCR CDR3 was HTBI. TCRdb analysed the multiplex PCR reads with MiXCR anew, one entry per CDR3 protein. The profile shows around 290,000 distinct CDR3 sequences, over 15% of them singletons. Per germline, CDR1 MDHEN and CDR2 SYDVKM. This CDR3 contains 18 residues.

The sequence derives from a woman aged 55-69 years with Graves' ophthalmopathy. V is TRBV28 and J is TRBJ1-1; 9 positions agree with TRBD1. The source material was blood. DNA for the CDR3: TGTGTCAGCAATCAACAGGGGGCTTTAGTTGGTCGGAACACTGAAGCTTTCTTT. This translates into CVSNQQGALVGRNTEAFF.